This T cell receptor beta chain was retrieved from a study of T cell changes during pregnancy in multiple sclerosis. Using immunoSEQ multiplex PCR, the repertoire was profiled, and TCRdb retains in-frame clones only, with some absent. This table has 60,000 to 70,000 clones, 91% appearing once. CDR3 length equals 15 residues. The germline V gene encodes CDR1 LGHNA and CDR2 YSLEER. V was clipped by 4 bases and J by 1 base, with 11 bases between them. The TCR sequence derives from a female donor in good health, enrolled as a control in a pregnancy study. V and J are TRBV4-3 and TRBJ1-5; TRBD1 is a possible D gene (6 bases). The sequenced sample was peripheral blood, obtained in the third trimester of pregnancy. The CDR3: CASSLDTGSNQPQHF. The CDR3 DNA reads TGCGCCAGCAGCCTTGATACAGGGAGCAATCAGCCCCAGCATTTT.